A single T cell receptor (beta chain) is shown here with its context. Trimming took 3 bases from V and 6 from J; bases not matched to a gene: 9. The CDR3 totals 16 residues. Germline CDR1 MNHEY, CDR2 SMNVEV (reference sequence). This sample is part of a study of blood T cell repertoires in COVID-19. Measured with immunoSEQ multiplex PCR; TCRdb has only the in-frame clones, and not every one. The sample shows 150,000 or so clones, over 60% of them seen only once. The TCR originated in a woman aged 45-59 years who had recovered from COVID-19. The material sequenced was PBMCs or T cells enriched from blood (not recorded which). The J gene is TRBJ2-3, the V gene TRBV27; 10 bases match TRBD2. CDR3 in DNA: TGTGCCAGCAGTTTCGCGGCGGAAGCGGGGGGGGATACGCAGTATTTT. This translates into CASSFAAEAGGDTQYF.